The 21 T cell receptor beta chains given below trace back to one sample, sequenced in a study of blood T cells in healthy people across ages. The authors ran a second PCR of about 7 to 11 cycles using a sample-barcoded 5' primer and a J-beta primer mix. TCRdb reanalysed the 5' RACE reads using MiXCR and keeps one entry per CDR3 protein. The sample yields 920,000 or so distinct CDR3 sequences, around 43% seen once. Sample: blood. The source is a woman in her sixties or seventies in good health.

Many counts were recorded for this clonotype. The chain combines TRBV7-2 with TRBJ2-7, with 7 nucleotides matching TRBD1. Germline trimming cut 4 bases from V and 1 base from J; bases unmatched to any gene: 4. From germline, CDR1 is SGHTA and CDR2 FQGNSA. The CDR3 loop spans 14 amino acids. CDR3 residues: CASSSLDRSYEQYF. The CDR3 nucleotides are TGTGCCAGCAGCTCACTGGACAGGTCCTACGAGCAGTACTTC.

The chain is built from TRBV1 and TRBJ1-4; the table gives TRBD1 as D, unverified against the DNA. TRBV1 is noted as a pseudogene. The CDR3 extends over 21 amino acids. The CDR3: CTSSQVVPPGQGDATNEKLFF. The CDR3 nucleotides read TGCACCAGCAGCCAAGTGGTCCCCCCGGGACAGGGTGATGCAACTAATGAAAAACTGTTTTTT.

V gene TRBV7-9 combines with J gene TRBJ1-1, with 7 bases matching TRBD1. V lost 5 bases, J lost 5 bases, and 17 bases stayed unmatched. CDR1 SEHNR and CDR2 FQNEAQ come from the germline V gene (reference sequence). The CDR3 sequence is 17 residues long. The CDR3 sequence: CASSLGLGGAMGTEAFF. DNA of the CDR3: TGTGCCAGCAGCCTAGGGTTAGGGGGCGCGATGGGAACTGAAGCTTTCTTT.

This clonotype was seen more than once but under ten times. V usage is TRBV20-1 and J usage is TRBJ2-5; D is unclear. The CDR3 covers 16 residues. CDR1 and CDR2 (germline): DFQATT, SNEGSKA (reference sequence). The V end was cut by 0 bases, the J end by 3 bases, with 17 bases between. CDR3 in amino acids: CSARDFREPFKETQYF. The CDR3 DNA sequence: TGCAGTGCTAGAGATTTTAGGGAACCGTTCAAAGAGACCCAGTACTTC.

This clonotype was seen a few times. V and J are TRBV9 and TRBJ2-6; D ambiguous. CDR1 is SGDLS and CDR2 is YYNGEE in the germline V gene. The CDR3 length is 17 residues. The V end lost 1 base, the J end lost 0 bases, and 11 bases lay between the germline ends. The CDR3 protein is CASSVPRTPSGANVLTF. As DNA, the CDR3 is TGTGCCAGCAGCGTACCCAGGACCCCCTCTGGGGCCAACGTCCTGACTTTC. Using reference TRBV9 and TRBJ2-6 for the parts outside the CDR3, the full variable domain is DSGVTQTPKHLITATGQRVTLRCSPRSGDLSVYWYQQSLDQGLQFLIQYYNGEERAKGNILERFSAQQFPDLHSELNLSSLELGDSALYFCASSVPRTPSGANVLTFGAGSRLTVL.

CDR3 sequence: CASSPPPGQGLRQYF. CDR3 in DNA: TGTGCCAGCAGCCCACCACCGGGACAGGGTTTAAGGCAGTACTTC. The chain joins TRBV11-2 to TRBJ2-7; TRBD1 aligns across 9 bases. The V and J ends lost 5 bases and 9 bases, in that order; junction bases with no gene match: 14. Germline CDR1 and CDR2: SGHAT and FQNNGV. This CDR3 contains 15 residues.

This clonotype showed up just a few times. V is TRBV5-1 and J is TRBJ2-1; 11 bases are a match to TRBD2. J was trimmed by 4 bases and V by 4 bases; bases with no gene match: 7. The CDR3 is 16 residues long. Germline assignment: CDR1 SGHRS and CDR2 YFSETQ. CDR3 protein: CASSRTGTSGYNEQFF. CDR3 coding DNA: TGCGCCAGCAGCAGAACCGGGACTAGCGGATACAATGAGCAGTTCTTC. Complete variable domain (other parts from reference TRBV5-1 and TRBJ2-1): KAGVTQTPRYLIKTRGQQVTLSCSPISGHRSVSWYQQTPGQGLQFLFEYFSETQRNKGNFPGRFSGRQFSNSRSEMNVSTLELGDSALYLCASSRTGTSGYNEQFFGPGTRLTVL.

V gene TRBV9 combines with J gene TRBJ2-3; D gene uncertain. The CDR3 has 14 residues. V gave up 0 bases and J gave up 2 bases, with 7 bases separating them. CDR1 and CDR2 (germline): SGDLS, YYNGEE. This CDR3 reads CASSVGPYTDTQYF. The DNA of the CDR3 is TGTGCCAGCAGCGTAGGACCGTACACAGATACGCAGTATTTT.

The chain carries TRBV11-2 and TRBJ2-7; 7 bases align to TRBD2. Trimming removed 1 base from V and 6 bases from J; junction bases left unmatched: 3. CDR3 length: 13 residues. CDR1 is SGHAT, CDR2 FQNNGV, per germline. The CDR3 nucleotides are TGTGCCAGCAGCTTAGGCGGGAGTAGCGAGCAGTACTTC. Amino acid sequence: CASSLGGSSEQYF. Full variable domain (missing parts from reference TRBV11-2 and TRBJ2-7): EAGVAQSPRYKIIEKRQSVAFWCNPISGHATLYWYQQILGQGPKLLIQFQNNGVVDDSQLPKDRFSAERLKGVDSTLKIQPAKLEDSAVYLCASSLGGSSEQYFGPGTRLTVT.

This clonotype was seen a few times. The CDR3 nucleotides are TGCAGCGTGGAAAAGTACGCGGAGACCCAGTACTTC. Protein product: CSVEKYAETQYF. The genes are TRBV29-1 and TRBJ2-5; D gene unclear. V was clipped by 6 bases and J by 5 bases, with 13 bases between them. Germline-derived CDR1 and CDR2 are SQVTM and ANQGSEA. The CDR3 consists of 12 residues.

The count of this clonotype is one. The rearrangement links TRBV7-9 to TRBJ2-1; D remains ambiguous. The V gene lost 8 bases and the J gene lost 10 bases, with 21 bases spanning the gap. CDR3 size: 14 residues. Per germline, CDR1 SEHNR and CDR2 FQNEAQ (reference sequence). The CDR3 spells CASRELTESREQFF. The CDR3 region has the DNA TGTGCCAGCCGCGAGCTAACGGAGTCCAGGGAGCAGTTCTTC.

This clonotype was seen only a few times. The chain recombines TRBV12-3 or TRBV12-4 with TRBJ2-3, with a weak D call TRBD1 (6 bases). The CDR3 has 17 residues. The V end was cut by 0 bases, the J end by 0 bases, with 13 bases between. CDR3 protein: CASSLALRTDSTDTQYF. In DNA form, the CDR3 reads TGTGCCAGCAGTTTAGCGCTCCGGACAGACAGCACAGATACGCAGTATTTT.

This sequence joins TRBV29-1 and TRBJ1-1; D unclear. Germline CDR1 is SQVTM and CDR2 is ANQGSEA. The CDR3 length is 11 residues. Between the trimmed V and J ends, which lost 7 bases and 7 bases, there was a span of 13 bases. Written as DNA, the CDR3 is TGCAGCGCCCGGTCCCCTGGTGAAGCTTTCTTT. It yields the protein CSARSPGEAFF.

This sequence joins TRBV25-1 and TRBJ2-5; TRBD1 might be the D (6 bases). V lost 3 bases and J lost 4, with 12 bases in between. Germline values: CDR1 MGHDK, CDR2 SYGVNS. The CDR3 spans 14 residues. CDR3 in amino acids: CASSDPKGVETQYF. The CDR3 nucleotides are TGTGCCAGCAGTGACCCGAAGGGGGTAGAGACCCAGTACTTC.

The rearrangement uses TRBV2 and TRBJ1-2; the D is unclear. The CDR3 contains 12 residues. Germline V gene data show CDR1 as SNHLY and CDR2 as FYNNEI. V was cut by 8 bases and J by 8 bases, with 15 bases left in between. The CDR3 loop reads CASLDRVGGYTF. The CDR3 DNA follows: TGTGCCAGCCTTGACCGGGTGGGAGGCTACACCTTC.

This clonotype was picked up a small number of times. The chain uses TRBV27 and TRBJ2-7; D gene uncertain. The CDR3 contains 11 residues. From germline, CDR1 is MNHEY and CDR2 SMNVEV (reference sequence). V lost 4 bases to trimming and J lost 6 bases, with 7 bases between them. The CDR3 spells CASSSGSEQYF. CDR3 DNA: TGTGCCAGCAGTTCAGGCTCCGAGCAGTACTTC.

This sequence joins TRBV27 and TRBJ2-1; D gene uncertain. From germline, CDR1 is MNHEY and CDR2 SMNVEV (reference sequence). The CDR3 is made up of 13 amino acids. Trimming pared 6 bases from V and 7 bases from J, leaving 13 bases between. The CDR3 DNA reads as TGTGCCAGCAGACCCTTTGTGGGAAATGAGCAGTTCTTC. This encodes CASRPFVGNEQFF.

V and J are TRBV6-5 and TRBJ1-1, with D unclear. CDR1 MNHEY and CDR2 SVGAGI come from the germline V gene. This CDR3 spans 16 amino acids. V was clipped by 2 bases and J by 4 bases, with 17 bases between them. The CDR3 DNA is TGTGCCAGCAGTTACAGCATCACTGGGTGGAGCACTGAAGCTTTCTTT. It codes for CASSYSITGWSTEAFF.

This clonotype has at least ten counts. V gene TRBV29-1 combines with J gene TRBJ2-5, with TRBD1 matching 7 bases. The J segment lost 5 bases and the V segment lost 1 base, leaving 4 bases of the junction unmatched. Germline loops: CDR1 SQVTM, CDR2 ANQGSEA. This CDR3 comprises 13 residues. The CDR3 DNA reads as TGCAGCGTTGAAGGACAGGGCAGGGAGACCCAGTACTTC. Its protein product is CSVEGQGRETQYF.

This clonotype showed up just a few times. V usage is TRBV5-1 and J usage is TRBJ2-5; 11 nucleotides line up with TRBD2. CDR3 length: 18 amino acids. The V segment lost 0 bases and the J segment 0 bases; nucleotides outside the gene matches: 7. In germline, CDR1 is SGHRS, CDR2 YFSETQ. As DNA, the CDR3 is TGCGCCAGCAGCTTGGGAACTAGCGGGAGCGCATACCAAGAGACCCAGTACTTC. Encoded protein: CASSLGTSGSAYQETQYF.

The V and J genes are TRBV7-6 and TRBJ2-7; no reliable D call. V was shortened by 5 bases and J by 2 bases, with 16 bases between the two germline ends. Germline loops: CDR1 SGHVS, CDR2 FNYEAQ. There are 15 residues in the CDR3. CDR3 amino acids: CASSRLAEVTYEQYF. For the CDR3, the DNA is TGTGCCAGCAGCCGGCTGGCCGAAGTCACCTACGAGCAGTACTTC.